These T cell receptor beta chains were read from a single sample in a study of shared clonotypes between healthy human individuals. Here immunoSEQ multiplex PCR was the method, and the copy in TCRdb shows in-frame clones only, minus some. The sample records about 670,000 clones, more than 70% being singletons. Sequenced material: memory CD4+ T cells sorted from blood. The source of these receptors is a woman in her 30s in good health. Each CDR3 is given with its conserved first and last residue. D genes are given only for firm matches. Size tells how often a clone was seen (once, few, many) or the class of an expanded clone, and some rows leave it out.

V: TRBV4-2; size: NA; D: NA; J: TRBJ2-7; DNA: TGTGCCAGCAGCCAAGTGAGGTCCTCGGGCGAGCAGTACTTC; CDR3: CASSQVRSSGEQYF
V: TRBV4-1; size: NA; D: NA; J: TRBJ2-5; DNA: TGCGCCAGCAGCCAAGAGGGGGGGCGCTTCCTCAATCAAGAGACCCAGTACTTC; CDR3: CASSQEGGRFLNQETQYF
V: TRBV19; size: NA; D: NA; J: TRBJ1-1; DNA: TGTGCCAGTAGCTCCACCGGGACGGCCAACACTGAAGCTTTCTTT; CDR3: CASSSTGTANTEAFF
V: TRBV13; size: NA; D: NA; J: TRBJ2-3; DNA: TGTGCCAGCAGCTTAGGTTCACGGAGCGGTAGCACAGATACGCAGTATTTT; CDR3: CASSLGSRSGSTDTQYF
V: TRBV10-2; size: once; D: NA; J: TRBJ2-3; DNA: TGCGCCAGCGGACCCTTATTGGATACGCAGTATTTT; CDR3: CASGPLLDTQYF
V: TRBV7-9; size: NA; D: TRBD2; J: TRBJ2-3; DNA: TGTGCCAGCAGCAGCGGGAGTGCGGTAGGGGATACGCAGTATTTT; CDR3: CASSSGSAVGDTQYF
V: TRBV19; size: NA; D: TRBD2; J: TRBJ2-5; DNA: TGTGCCAGTAGTACCCTAGCGGGACAAGAGACCCAGTACTTC; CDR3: CASSTLAGQETQYF
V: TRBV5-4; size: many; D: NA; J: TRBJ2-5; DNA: TGTGCCAGCAGCCCAGGGACCGGCCAAGAGACCCAGTACTTC; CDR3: CASSPGTGQETQYF
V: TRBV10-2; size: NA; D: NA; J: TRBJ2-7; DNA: TGCGCCAGCAGTGAGTTCCGGCAGGAGCAGTACTTC; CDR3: CASSEFRQEQYF
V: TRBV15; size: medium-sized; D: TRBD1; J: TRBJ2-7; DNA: TGTGCCACCAGCAGGATAAACAGGGGCGGCGAGCAGTACTTC; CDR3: CATSRINRGGEQYF
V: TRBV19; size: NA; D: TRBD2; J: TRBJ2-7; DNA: TGTGCCAGTAGTATGGGGACTAGCGGTCATCTCTCCTACGAGCAGTACTTC; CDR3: CASSMGTSGHLSYEQYF
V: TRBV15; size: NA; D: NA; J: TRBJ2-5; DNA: TGTGCCACCAGCAGAGTGGGGGGGCGGGAGACCCAGTACTTC; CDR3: CATSRVGGRETQYF
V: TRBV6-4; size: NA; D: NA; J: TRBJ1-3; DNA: TGTGCCAGCAGTGGACGTCTGGGAGCCTCTGGAAACACCATATATTTT; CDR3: CASSGRLGASGNTIYF
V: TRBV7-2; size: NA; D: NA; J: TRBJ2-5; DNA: TGTGCCAGCAGCTTAGCGATCCGCAGCGCTCCGGGTGGCCAGTACTTC; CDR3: CASSLAIRSAPGGQYF
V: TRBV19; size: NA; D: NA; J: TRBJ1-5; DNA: TGTGCCAGTCTCGGTAGCAATCAGCCCCAGCATTTT; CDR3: CASLGSNQPQHF
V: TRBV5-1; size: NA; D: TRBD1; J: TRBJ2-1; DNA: TGCGCCAGCAGCTTACAGGGGGCCTACAATGAGCAGTTCTTC; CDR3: CASSLQGAYNEQFF
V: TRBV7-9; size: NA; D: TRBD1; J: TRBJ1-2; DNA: TGTGCCAGCAGCTTAGCGAGACAGGGGGATTATGGCTACACCTTC; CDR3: CASSLARQGDYGYTF
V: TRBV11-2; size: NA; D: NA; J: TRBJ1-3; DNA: TGTGCCAGCAGCTTAGCCGGGGCCGGAAACACCATATATTTT; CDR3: CASSLAGAGNTIYF
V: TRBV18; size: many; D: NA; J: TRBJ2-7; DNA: TGTGCCAGCTCACCTGGGAAGGGTTGGGTCGAGCAGTACTTC; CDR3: CASSPGKGWVEQYF
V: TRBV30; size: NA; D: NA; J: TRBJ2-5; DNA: TGTGCCTGGAGTGTAGGTAGTCAAGAGACCCAGTACTTC; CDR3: CAWSVGSQETQYF
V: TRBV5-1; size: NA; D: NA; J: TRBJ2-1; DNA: TGCGCCAGCCAACAAACTAACTCCTACAATGAGCAGTTCTTC; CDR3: CASQQTNSYNEQFF
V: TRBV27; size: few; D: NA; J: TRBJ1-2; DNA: TGTGCCAGCAGTGGGGGGATAGTGTATGGCTACACCTTC; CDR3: CASSGGIVYGYTF
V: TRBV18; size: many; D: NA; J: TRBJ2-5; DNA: TGTGCCAGCTCACGACCCCAAGAGACCCAGTACTTC; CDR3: CASSRPQETQYF
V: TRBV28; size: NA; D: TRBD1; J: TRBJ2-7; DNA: TGTGCCAGCAGCAACGGACAGGGCATCAACTACGAGCAGTACTTC; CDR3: CASSNGQGINYEQYF
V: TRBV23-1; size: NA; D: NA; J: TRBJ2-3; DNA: TGCGCCAGCAACCCCAAACGAACAGATACGCAGTATTTT; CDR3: CASNPKRTDTQYF
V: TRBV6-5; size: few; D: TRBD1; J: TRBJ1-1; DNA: TGTGCCAGCAGTTACTCGATTACAGGGGGTGGCACTGAAGCTTTCTTT; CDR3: CASSYSITGGGTEAFF
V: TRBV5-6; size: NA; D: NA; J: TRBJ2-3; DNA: TGTGCCAGCAGCTTAGTTCCCGGGCAGTCCCTCGCAGATACGCAGTATTTT; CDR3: CASSLVPGQSLADTQYF
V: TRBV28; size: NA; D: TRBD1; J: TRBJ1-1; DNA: TGTGCCAGCTCCTATACGGGACAGGGTTACACTGAAGCTTTCTTT; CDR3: CASSYTGQGYTEAFF
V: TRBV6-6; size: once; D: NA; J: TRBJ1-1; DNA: TGTGCCAGCAGTAAGAACCTCGAGGGGGACGCTGAAGCTTTCTTT; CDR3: CASSKNLEGDAEAFF
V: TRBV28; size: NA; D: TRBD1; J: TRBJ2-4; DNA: TGTGCCAGCAGTTCCACCGGGACAGGGGCCCAAAACATTCAGTACTTC; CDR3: CASSSTGTGAQNIQYF
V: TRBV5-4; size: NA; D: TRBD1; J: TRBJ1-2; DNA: TGTGCCAGCAGGGCGACAGGGGAACGCGGCTACACCTTC; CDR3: CASRATGERGYTF
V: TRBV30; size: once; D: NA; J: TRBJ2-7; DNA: TGTGCCCTAACCCCCGGGACACTCTACGAGCAGTACTTC; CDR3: CALTPGTLYEQYF
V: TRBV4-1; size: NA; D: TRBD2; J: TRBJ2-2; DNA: TGCGCCAGCAGCCAAACTAGGCCTAGCGGGGAGTACGGCGGGGAGCTGTTTTTT; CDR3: CASSQTRPSGEYGGELFF
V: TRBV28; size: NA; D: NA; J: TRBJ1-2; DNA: TGTGCCAGCAATTCGGGGGTACCCAACTATGGCTACACCTTC; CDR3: CASNSGVPNYGYTF
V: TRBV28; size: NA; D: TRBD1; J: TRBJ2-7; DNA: TGTGCCAGCAGCAATGGGGACAGGGGGCTACCCTACGAGCAGTACTTC; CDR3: CASSNGDRGLPYEQYF
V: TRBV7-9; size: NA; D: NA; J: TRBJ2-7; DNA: TGTGCCAGCAGCTCGAGGGGTGCCGCAAATCCCTACGAGCAGTACTTC; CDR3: CASSSRGAANPYEQYF
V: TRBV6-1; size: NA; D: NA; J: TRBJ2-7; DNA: TGTGCCAGCAGTGAAGTCTGGGGCAGTTACTACGAGCAGTACTTC; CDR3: CASSEVWGSYYEQYF
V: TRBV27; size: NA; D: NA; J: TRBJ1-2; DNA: TGTGCCAGCAGTTTCCGCGAAACAGGCTCCGGTGGCTACACCTTC; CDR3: CASSFRETGSGGYTF
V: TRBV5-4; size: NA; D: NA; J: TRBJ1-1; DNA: TGTGCCAGCAGCTTGGCGTTCAACACTGAAGCTTTCTTT; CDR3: CASSLAFNTEAFF
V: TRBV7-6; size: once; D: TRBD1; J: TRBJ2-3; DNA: TGTGCCAGCAGCTTAGTAACAGGGGGATTGGGCACAGATACGCAGTATTTT; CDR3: CASSLVTGGLGTDTQYF
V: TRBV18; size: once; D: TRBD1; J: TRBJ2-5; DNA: TGTGCCAGCTCACTTGCCGGGACAGGGTTGGAGACCCAGTACTTC; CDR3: CASSLAGTGLETQYF
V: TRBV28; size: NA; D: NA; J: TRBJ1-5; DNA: TGTGCCAGCAGTTTGATAAGGCAGGGCATAAATCAGCCCCAGCATTTT; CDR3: CASSLIRQGINQPQHF
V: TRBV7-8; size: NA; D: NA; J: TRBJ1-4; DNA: TGTGCCAGCACCCCTTTTAGAGCAACTAATGAAAAACTGTTTTTT; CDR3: CASTPFRATNEKLFF
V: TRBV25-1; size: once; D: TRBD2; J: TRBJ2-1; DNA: TGTGCCAGCAGTTCTGCTGCTAGCGGGAAATACAATGAGCAGTTCTTC; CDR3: CASSSAASGKYNEQFF
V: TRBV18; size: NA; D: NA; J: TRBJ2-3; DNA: TGTGCCAGCTCATTCAGCACAGATACGCAGTATTTT; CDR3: CASSFSTDTQYF
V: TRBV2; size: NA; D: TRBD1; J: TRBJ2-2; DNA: TGTGCCAGCAGAGGGGACAGAAACACCGGGGAGCTGTTTTTT; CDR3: CASRGDRNTGELFF
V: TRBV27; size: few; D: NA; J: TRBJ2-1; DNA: TGTGCCAGCAGTTTATCGAAGGCCGGGGGTGAGCAGTTCTTC; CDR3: CASSLSKAGGEQFF